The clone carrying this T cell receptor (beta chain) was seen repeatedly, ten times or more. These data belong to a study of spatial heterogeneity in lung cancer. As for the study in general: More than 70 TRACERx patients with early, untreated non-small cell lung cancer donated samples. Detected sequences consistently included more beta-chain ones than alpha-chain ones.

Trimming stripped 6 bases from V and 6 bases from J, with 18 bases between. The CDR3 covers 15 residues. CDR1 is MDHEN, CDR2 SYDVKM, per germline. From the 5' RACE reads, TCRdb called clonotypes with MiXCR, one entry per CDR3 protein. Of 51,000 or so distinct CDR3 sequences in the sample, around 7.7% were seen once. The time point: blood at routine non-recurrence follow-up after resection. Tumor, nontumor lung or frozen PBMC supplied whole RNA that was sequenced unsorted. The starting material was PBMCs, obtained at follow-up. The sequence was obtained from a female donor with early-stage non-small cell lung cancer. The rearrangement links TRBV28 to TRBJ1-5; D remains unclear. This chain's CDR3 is CASRSTPLRGQPQHF. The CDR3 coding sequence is TGTGCCAGCAGATCGACTCCCCTCCGGGGTCAGCCCCAGCATTTT.